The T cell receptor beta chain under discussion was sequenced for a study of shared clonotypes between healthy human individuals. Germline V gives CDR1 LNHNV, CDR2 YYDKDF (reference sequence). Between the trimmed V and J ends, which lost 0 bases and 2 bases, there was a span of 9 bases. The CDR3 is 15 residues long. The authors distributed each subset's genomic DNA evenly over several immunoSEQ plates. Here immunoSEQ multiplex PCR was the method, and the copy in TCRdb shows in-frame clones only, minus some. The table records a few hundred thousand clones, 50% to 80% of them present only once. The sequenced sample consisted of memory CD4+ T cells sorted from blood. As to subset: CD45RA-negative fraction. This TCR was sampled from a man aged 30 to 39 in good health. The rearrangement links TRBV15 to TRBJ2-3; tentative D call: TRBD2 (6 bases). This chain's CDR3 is CATSREGGPTDTQYF. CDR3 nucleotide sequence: TGTGCCACCAGCAGAGAGGGGGGTCCCACAGATACGCAGTATTTT. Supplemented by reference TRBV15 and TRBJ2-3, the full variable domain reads DAMVIQNPRYQVTQFGKPVTLSCSQTLNHNVMYWYQQKSSQAPKLLFHYYDKDFNNEADTPDNFQSRRPNTSFCFLDIRSPGLGDTAMYLCATSREGGPTDTQYFGPGTRLTVL.